This T cell receptor (beta chain) was sequenced for a study of T cells in Graves' hyperthyroidism and ophthalmopathy. Broader study findings: Using 13 V-J features, a model discriminated ophthalmopathy from stable hyperthyroidism. Blood also carried most thyroid clonotypes expanded above 0.001.

Turning to this clonotype: What it binds is not known. This may stem from a read error, because a much larger clone lies one nucleotide away.

With 6 bases removed from V and 1 base from J, the gap between germline ends came to 12 bases. CDR1 is MNHEY and CDR2 is SVGEGT in the germline V gene. The CDR3 spans 14 residues. Amplification yielded TCR beta CDR3 regions, with RNA transcripts as the source. Researchers ran a first-round RT-PCR on the TCR CDR3 using the HTBI primer set. TCRdb fed the multiplex PCR reads into MiXCR, producing one record per CDR3 protein. The sample has approximately 720,000 distinct CDR3 sequences, roughly a sixth seen once. Clinical symptoms, serum thyroxine and TRAb, thyroid ultrasound and orbital computed tomography were used for the diagnoses.

The V gene is TRBV6-2 or TRBV6-3, the J gene TRBJ1-1, with D unresolved. The sequenced sample consisted of blood. The receptor's source is a woman aged 50 to 65 with Graves' hyperthyroidism that later progressed to Graves' ophthalmopathy. This chain's CDR3 is CASRPAGQNTEAFF. In DNA form, the CDR3 reads TGTGCCAGCAGGCCGGCAGGCCAGAACACTGAAGCTTTCTTT.